This TCR beta chain was found in a study of beta chain features in type 1 diabetes. The wider study: In all, around 100,000,000 sorted cells from all samples were analyzed.

Every donor had blood drawn once into heparin, approximately 120 mL on average. Populations obtained by sorting all exceeded 95% purity. This CDR3 comprises 14 residues. The sequenced template was cDNA made from the entire isolated RNA. Only in-frame clones appear in the TCRdb table, and some are missing; sequencing was by immunoSEQ multiplex PCR. This table holds 330,000 or so clones, about 19% found once. The receptor's source is a woman between 18 and 29 years old in good health. The sequencing input was naive CD4+ T cells from blood. The chain couples TRBV21-1 to TRBJ2-1; whether TRBD2, the table's D call, matches the DNA was not checked. TRBV21-1 represents a pseudogene. The CDR3 loop is CASISRGSYNEQFF. In DNA, the CDR3 is TGTGCCAGCATTTCGCGGGGCTCTTACAATGAGCAGTTCTTC.